Sequencing of this T cell receptor beta chain was carried out in a study of T cells in tuberculosis. TCR-alpha and TCR-beta chains were sequenced unpaired. Sequencing was performed with immunoSEQ multiplex PCR; in TCRdb, only in-frame clones are kept and a portion is missing. The repertoire has 60,000 or so clones, 81% of them found once; the top ten carry over 10%. After thawing and overnight rest, PBMC were stained with GMM-loaded CD1B tetramer, viability dye and anti-CD3 for sorting. CD1B tetramers were loaded with Rhodococcus equi-derived C32 glucose monomycolate. Tetramer-sorted PBMC had been CD14 monocyte-depleted before freezing. Each donor contributed roughly 92,000 sorted tetramer-negative cells. Germline V gives CDR1 SGHDN, CDR2 FVKESK. This CDR3 is 14 amino acids long. V dropped 0 bases and J dropped 10 bases, with 13 bases sitting between them.

This receptor was obtained from an adult woman with latent tuberculosis. The sample comprised CD1b-GMM tetramer-negative cells sorted from PBMCs. This sequence joins TRBV14 and TRBJ2-1, with D tentatively TRBD2 (6 bases). In nucleotides, the CDR3 is TGTGCCAGCAGCCAAGATCGGGGGACGTCCGAGCAGTTCTTC. This encodes CASSQDRGTSEQFF.